Detailed here is one T cell receptor beta chain. Antigen unknown. Trimming pared 4 bases from V and 5 bases from J, leaving 15 bases between. CDR3 length: 15 residues. The germline gives CDR1 MNHEY, CDR2 SMNVEV (reference sequence). This sample is part of a study of cytomegalovirus exposure and HLA in healthy donors. Whole-study results and caveats: A later analysis reported that several of the most significant clusters appeared to be linked to common viral pathogens, among them Epstein-Barr virus.

PCR employed 60 Vbeta and 13 Jbeta primers. Profiling relied on immunoSEQ multiplex PCR, and the TCRdb table lists in-frame clones only, not all of them. The sample lists under 200,000 clones, 80% to 90% occurring once. The genes are TRBV27 and TRBJ2-1, with no clear D. The clonotype comes from a man aged 45-65 years in good health and CMV-seropositive. Sequences were obtained from PBMCs. The CDR3 region has the DNA TGTGCCAGCAGTTCAACCCCAATAGTGAACAATGAGCAGTTCTTC. It codes for CASSSTPIVNNEQFF.